The 32 T cell receptor beta chains below all came from one sample that was sequenced in a study of T cell responses to AZD1222 COVID-19 vaccine. Clones were sequenced by immunoSEQ multiplex PCR, and TCRdb holds only the in-frame ones, with some missing. In the table there are approximately 180,000 clones, around 90% of which are singletons. The material sequenced was peripheral blood, taken on day 0 of AZD1222 vaccination. The receptor source for this set is an adult in good health.

J is TRBJ1-3 and V is TRBV6-5; D is uncertain. The V and J ends lost 2 bases and 2 bases respectively, with 7 bases between them. The germline gives CDR1 MNHEY, CDR2 SVGAGI. The CDR3 is made up of 14 amino acids. CDR3: CASSYSRPGNTIYF. CDR3 sequence (DNA): TGTGCCAGCAGTTACAGCCGGCCTGGAAACACCATATATTTT.

V and J are TRBV6-5 and TRBJ1-5, with TRBD1 matching 8 bases. Germline CDR1 MNHEY, CDR2 SVGAGI. The junction had 8 bases not matched to a gene; V was cut back by 5 bases and J by 8 bases. The CDR3 loop spans 14 amino acids. The CDR3 DNA sequence: TGTGCCAGCAGTCGGCAGGGGGCAACGGAGCCCCAGCATTTT. Translating it yields CASSRQGATEPQHF.

The J gene is TRBJ2-2, the V gene TRBV5-1; D possibly corresponds to TRBD2 (5 bases). V lost 5 bases to trimming and J lost 0 bases, with 8 bases between them. The CDR3 runs 14 residues. CDR1 and CDR2 (germline): SGHRS, YFSETQ. The CDR3 sequence: CASSKLANTGELFF. The DNA for the CDR3 is TGCGCCAGCAGTAAACTAGCGAACACCGGGGAGCTGTTTTTT. The whole variable domain, remainder taken from reference TRBV5-1 and TRBJ2-2, is KAGVTQTPRYLIKTRGQQVTLSCSPISGHRSVSWYQQTPGQGLQFLFEYFSETQRNKGNFPGRFSGRQFSNSRSEMNVSTLELGDSALYLCASSKLANTGELFFGEGSRLTVL.

The CDR3 region is CASSQVGLGYNEQFF. CDR3 DNA sequence: TGTGCCAGCAGCCAAGTGGGACTCGGCTACAATGAGCAGTTCTTC. V is TRBV3-1 (or the pseudogene TRBV3-2) and J is TRBJ2-1, with a weak D call TRBD2 (6 bases). This CDR3 is 15 amino acids long. Per the germline V gene, CDR1 is LGHDT and CDR2 is YNNKEL (reference sequence). V shed 1 base and J shed 3 bases, with 10 bases lying between them.

This clone was recorded once. The chain employs TRBV19 and TRBJ1-5, with 7 nucleotides matching TRBD1. The length of the CDR3 is 16 residues. J gave up 3 bases and V 5 bases, and 10 bases lay outside the gene matches. Germline V CDR1 and CDR2: LNHDA, SQIVND (reference sequence). The CDR3 loop is CASSANDRALNQPQHF. DNA for the CDR3: TGTGCCAGTAGTGCTAATGACAGGGCCCTCAATCAGCCCCAGCATTTT.

This chain connects TRBV7-9 to TRBJ2-3, with D unclear. Germline V gene lookup returns CDR1 SEHNR and CDR2 FQNEAQ (reference sequence). The CDR3 length is 16 residues. The V and J ends lost 2 bases and 0 bases respectively, with 12 bases between them. CDR3 nucleotide sequence: TGTGCCAGCAGCTTAAGGGCTGCAGGAAGCACAGATACGCAGTATTTT. It specifies CASSLRAAGSTDTQYF.

The rearrangement joins TRBV29-1 to TRBJ2-5; weak D call: TRBD1 (5 bases). This CDR3 contains 13 residues. V was shortened by 8 bases and J by 0 bases, with 13 bases between the two germline ends. CDR1 and CDR2 from the germline V gene are SQVTM and ANQGSEA. CDR3 sequence: CSSQDQDQETQYF. The CDR3 nucleotides are TGCAGCTCACAGGACCAGGACCAAGAGACCCAGTACTTC.

J is TRBJ1-1 and V is TRBV28, with 9 bases lining up with TRBD1. This CDR3 has 15 amino acids. Losses at the gene ends were 6 bases for V and 5 bases for J; bases not matched to a gene: 10. CDR1 is MDHEN, CDR2 SYDVKM, per germline. This CDR3 is CASRSGQGVWTEAFF. The CDR3 DNA sequence: TGTGCCAGCAGGTCGGGACAGGGAGTATGGACTGAAGCTTTCTTT. Full variable domain (rest looked up from reference TRBV28 and TRBJ1-1): DVKVTQSSRYLVKRTGEKVFLECVQDMDHENMFWYRQDPGLGLRLIYFSYDVKMKEKGDIPEGYSVSREKKERFSLILESASTNQTSMYLCASRSGQGVWTEAFFGQGTRLTVV.

The chain combines TRBV6-2 or TRBV6-3 with TRBJ1-6; 9 bases agree with TRBD1. With 2 bases clipped from V and 7 bases from J, the junction kept 9 bases outside the gene matches. The CDR3 runs 17 residues. Germline V gene lookup returns CDR1 MNHEY and CDR2 SVGEGT. The CDR3 is CASSYTAPDRGNSPLHF. In DNA form, the CDR3 reads TGTGCCAGCAGTTACACCGCGCCGGACAGGGGAAATTCACCCCTCCACTTT.

This clone was found once. V is TRBV9 and J is TRBJ1-5, with a possible D match to TRBD1 (6 bases). Trimming took 3 bases from V and 6 from J, leaving 10 bases between them. CDR3 length equals 13 residues. Looked up from germline, CDR1 is SGDLS and CDR2 is YYNGEE. The CDR3 DNA reads as TGTGCCAGCAGCGATAGGGGGGGTCAGCCCCAGCATTTT. Its protein is CASSDRGGQPQHF. The variable domain in full, completed from reference TRBV9 and TRBJ1-5, reads DSGVTQTPKHLITATGQRVTLRCSPRSGDLSVYWYQQSLDQGLQFLIQYYNGEERAKGNILERFSAQQFPDLHSELNLSSLELGDSALYFCASSDRGGQPQHFGDGTRLSIL.

The chain couples TRBV15 to TRBJ2-1; TRBD2 might be the D (6 bases). The CDR3 is made up of 14 amino acids. Germline-derived CDR1 and CDR2 are LNHNV and YYDKDF (reference sequence). Trimming took off 0 bases at V and 12 bases at J, with 15 bases between the two ends. For the CDR3, the DNA is TGTGCCACCAGCAGAGATCGCCGGGGGTGGGGGCAGTTCTTC. Protein: CATSRDRRGWGQFF.

The V gene is TRBV2, the J gene TRBJ2-2, with D unclear. The germline V gene encodes CDR1 SNHLY and CDR2 FYNNEI. CDR3 length equals 16 residues. Trimming removed 2 bases from V and 1 base from J, with 11 bases in between. The chain's CDR3 is CASSELKGRNTGELFF. In DNA form, the CDR3 reads TGTGCCAGCAGTGAACTTAAGGGCAGGAACACCGGGGAGCTGTTTTTT.

J is TRBJ2-5 and V is TRBV6-5; TRBD2 agrees at 8 bases. Losses at the gene ends were 6 bases for V and 3 bases for J; bases not matched to a gene: 9. The length of the CDR3 is 15 residues. Germline V gene lookup returns CDR1 MNHEY and CDR2 SVGAGI. CDR3 DNA: TGTGCCAGCAGCCCGGCAGGGACTAGTAAAGAGACCCAGTACTTC. This encodes CASSPAGTSKETQYF.

The V gene is TRBV11-2, the J gene TRBJ1-2; a possible D gene is TRBD1 (5 bases). From germline, CDR1 is SGHAT and CDR2 FQNNGV. V dropped 5 bases and J dropped 3 bases, with 16 bases sitting between them. This CDR3 region has 15 residues. CDR3 sequence: CASSPNAGNYYGYTF. The CDR3 DNA sequence: TGTGCCAGCAGCCCCAACGCAGGGAACTACTATGGCTACACCTTC.

This clone has a handful of counts. This chain connects TRBV30 to TRBJ2-5; the match to TRBD1 covers 11 bases. V shed 3 bases, J shed 5 bases, and the junction held 2 bases outside the gene matches. Germline V lookup: CDR1 GTSNPN, CDR2 SVGIG (reference sequence). The CDR3 has 13 amino acids. The CDR3 sequence is CAWRDRGLETQYF. CDR3 coding DNA: TGTGCCTGGAGGGACAGGGGGCTTGAGACCCAGTACTTC.

This clone was picked up one time. The rearrangement joins TRBV3-1 (or the pseudogene TRBV3-2) to TRBJ2-2, with 9 bases identical to TRBD1. After removal of 9 bases from V and 4 bases from J, the junction contained 6 bases not matched to a gene. The CDR3 totals 14 residues. Germline values: CDR1 LGHDT, CDR2 YNNKEL (reference sequence). DNA for the CDR3: TGTGCCAGTAACAGGGGGCAGCCCACCGGGGAGCTGTTTTTT. Translating it yields CASNRGQPTGELFF.

The chain combines TRBV6-1 with TRBJ1-1; tentative D call: TRBD1 (6 bases). Per the germline V gene, CDR1 is MNHNS and CDR2 is SASEGT. The V end lost 2 bases, the J end lost 5 bases, and 12 bases lay between the germline ends. The CDR3 consists of 14 residues. Written as DNA, the CDR3 is TGTGCCAGCAGTGAAAGGGGGTCACGGACTGAAGCTTTCTTT. It translates to CASSERGSRTEAFF.

The J gene is TRBJ2-3, the V gene TRBV4-1, with 7 bases matching TRBD2. CDR1 MGHRA and CDR2 YSYEKL come from the germline V gene. CDR3 length equals 17 residues. Trimming cost V 0 bases and J 0 bases; bases outside gene matches: 6. CDR3 protein: CASSQDERDGSTDTQYF. DNA for the CDR3: TGCGCCAGCAGCCAAGATGAGCGGGACGGTAGCACAGATACGCAGTATTTT.

There are a few counts of this clone. The DNA for the CDR3 is TGCGCCAGCAGTCAATCAAGGGAGCTGTTTTTT. Protein: CASSQSRELFF. The J gene is TRBJ2-2, the V gene TRBV23-1; D remains unclear. TRBV23-1 is noted as an ORF with a role that remains uncertain. The length of the CDR3 is 11 residues. V was clipped by 0 bases and J by 9 bases, with 2 bases between them.

The count of this clone is one. The V and J genes are TRBV19 and TRBJ2-1; D may correspond to TRBD1 or TRBD2 (5 bases each). Trimming cost V 6 bases and J 8 bases, with 29 bases left between them. CDR1 is LNHDA, CDR2 SQIVND, per germline (reference sequence). The CDR3 contains 18 residues. CDR3 DNA sequence: TGTGCCAGTAGCCTATTGGGGGTGTCTAGCTATACCGGCCATGAGCAGTTCTTC. This encodes CASSLLGVSSYTGHEQFF.

This chain connects TRBV5-1 to TRBJ1-2; D is uncertain. V dropped 0 bases and J dropped 5 bases, with 8 bases sitting between them. The V gene's germline CDR1 is SGHRS and CDR2 YFSETQ. There are 13 residues in the CDR3. The CDR3 region has the DNA TGCGCCAGCAGCTTGGGTACGGAATATGGCTACACCTTC. It codes for CASSLGTEYGYTF.

The rearrangement joins TRBV5-1 to TRBJ2-7; 8 positions match TRBD1. The CDR3 is made up of 15 amino acids. V was clipped by 1 base and J by 3 bases; unmatched bases: 6. Germline loops: CDR1 SGHRS, CDR2 YFSETQ. The CDR3 nucleotides read TGCGCCAGCAGCTTGAGTGGACAGGGCCTCTACGAGCAGTACTTC. This gives the protein CASSLSGQGLYEQYF.

V is TRBV7-2 and J is TRBJ2-7, with 7 positions matching TRBD2. The V gene's germline CDR1 is SGHTA and CDR2 FQGNSA. The trim removed 3 bases at V and 9 bases at J, leaving 11 bases unmatched. The CDR3 is 14 residues long. CDR3 region: CASSLEGGPFGQYF. The CDR3 nucleotides are TGTGCCAGCAGCTTGGAGGGAGGGCCATTTGGGCAGTACTTC.

The rearrangement links TRBV14 to TRBJ1-4; 7 nucleotides match TRBD1. CDR1 is SGHDN and CDR2 is FVKESK in the germline V gene. Trimming took 4 bases from V and 10 from J; bases not matched to a gene: 15. CDR3 size: 16 residues. For the CDR3, the DNA is TGTGCCAGCAGCCGCTTAAAGGGGGACAGCCGTGGAAAACTGTTTTTT. It encodes CASSRLKGDSRGKLFF.

The genes are TRBV6-5 and TRBJ2-5, with 9 nucleotides matching TRBD1. V was clipped by 0 bases and J by 4 bases; unmatched bases: 6. From germline, CDR1 is MNHEY and CDR2 SVGAGI. This CDR3 is built from 16 residues. CDR3 region: CASSYSTGTGSETQYF. In DNA, the CDR3 is TGTGCCAGCAGTTACTCGACCGGGACAGGGTCAGAGACCCAGTACTTC.

The chain recombines TRBV7-2 with TRBJ1-2, with 7 bases aligning to TRBD1. With V trimmed by 5 bases and J by 4 bases, 7 bases remained unmatched. The CDR3 extends over 14 amino acids. Germline V gene sequence: CDR1 SGHTA, CDR2 FQGNSA. For the CDR3, the DNA is TGTGCCAGCAGCCAACTGGGACAGTTCTATGGCTACACCTTC. Its translation is CASSQLGQFYGYTF. Supplemented by reference TRBV7-2 and TRBJ1-2, the full variable domain reads GAGVSQSPSNKVTEKGKDVELRCDPISGHTALYWYRQSLGQGLEFLIYFQGNSAPDKSGLPSDRFSAERTGGSVSTLTIQRTQQEDSAVYLCASSQLGQFYGYTFGSGTRLTVV.

The chain joins TRBV19 to TRBJ1-1; D gene uncertain. Germline V lookup: CDR1 LNHDA, CDR2 SQIVND (reference sequence). Trimming stripped 3 bases from V and 1 base from J, with 6 bases between. The CDR3 sequence is 13 residues long. The CDR3 DNA reads as TGTGCCAGTAGTATTACACCGAACACTGAAGCTTTCTTT. Its translation: CASSITPNTEAFF.

The J gene is TRBJ1-2, the V gene TRBV3-1 (or the pseudogene TRBV3-2); no definite D call. The CDR3 is 14 residues long. V lost 6 bases, J lost 2 bases, and 13 bases lay in between. Germline V CDR1 and CDR2: LGHDT, YNNKEL (reference sequence). The CDR3 DNA reads TGTGCCAGCAGTCCGGACTCACCAAACTATGGCTACACCTTC. It codes for CASSPDSPNYGYTF.

About this clone: Distinct nucleotide sequences in the sample also encode this CDR3. In DNA form, the CDR3 reads TGTGCCTGGAGTGACGGGAGCAATCAGCCCCAGCATTTT. As protein: CAWSDGSNQPQHF. V and J are TRBV30 and TRBJ1-5; D gene uncertain. CDR3 length: 13 amino acids. Deletions cut 1 base from V and 1 base from J, with 5 bases between. Germline CDR1 and CDR2: GTSNPN and SVGIG (reference sequence).

This chain uses TRBV7-8 with TRBJ2-3; a possible D gene is TRBD2 (6 bases). CDR1 SGHVS and CDR2 FQNEAQ come from the germline V gene. This CDR3 region has 15 residues. V lost 1 base and J lost 7, with 15 bases in between. CDR3 bases: TGTGCCAGCAGCTTAGGAACCGGGAGTCAATATACGCAGTATTTT. Translation gives CASSLGTGSQYTQYF.

The rearrangement joins TRBV27 to TRBJ1-1, with 7 bases matching TRBD1. CDR1 and CDR2 from the germline V gene are MNHEY and SMNVEV (reference sequence). The ends lost 5 bases at V and 9 bases at J; junction bases unmatched: 15. The CDR3 runs to 15 residues. CDR3 sequence reads: CASSTRTGQRLQAFF. The CDR3 DNA follows: TGTGCCAGCAGTACACGAACGGGACAGCGCCTCCAAGCTTTCTTT.

The chain joins TRBV7-3 to TRBJ2-3; D not resolved. The CDR3 totals 13 residues. The ends were cut back, 6 bases at V and 0 bases at J, with 7 bases in the middle. CDR1 SGHTA and CDR2 FQGTGA come from the germline V gene. This CDR3 reads CASRPTSTDTQYF. CDR3 nucleotide sequence: TGTGCCAGCAGACCTACTAGCACAGATACGCAGTATTTT.